The 13 T cell receptor beta chains below come from one sample, sequenced in a study of blood T cell repertoires in COVID-19. Only in-frame clones appear in the TCRdb table, and some are missing; sequencing was by immunoSEQ multiplex PCR. The sample lists about 310,000 clones; roughly 90% were seen once. Sequences were obtained from peripheral blood. The receptors come from a woman aged 25 to 45 with COVID-19, enrolled during active disease.

J is TRBJ2-5 and V is TRBV7-6, with 7 bases that match TRBD1. Germline V CDR1 and CDR2: SGHVS, FNYEAQ. The CDR3 is 16 amino acids. J gave up 6 bases and V 0 bases, and 10 bases lay outside the gene matches. In nucleotides, the CDR3 is TGTGCCAGCAGCTTAGCTCCGACAGGGACGAGCCAGACCCAGTACTTC. Translated: CASSLAPTGTSQTQYF.

V usage is TRBV5-8 and J usage is TRBJ1-1; D might be TRBD1 (5 bases). Germline-derived CDR1 and CDR2 are SGHTS and YDEGEE. V was pared by 1 base and J by 3 bases, with 19 bases between. CDR3 length: 17 residues. CDR3 protein: CASSLYLSSGPDTEAFF. The CDR3 DNA reads as TGTGCCAGCAGCTTGTACCTGAGCTCAGGGCCTGACACTGAAGCTTTCTTT.

With regard to this clone: The same CDR3 can be traced to other DNA sequences in this sample. This rearrangement joins TRBV5-1 to TRBJ1-1; D not certain. The length of the CDR3 is 15 residues. CDR1 SGHRS and CDR2 YFSETQ come from the germline V gene. The V end was cut by 0 bases, the J end by 0 bases, with 9 bases between. Here the CDR3 DNA reads TGCGCCAGCAGCTTGGCCGCGGGCATGAACACTGAAGCTTTCTTT. It translates to CASSLAAGMNTEAFF.

In its sample, this clone was seen once. This sequence joins TRBV29-1 and TRBJ1-5, with a weak D call TRBD1 (5 bases). The CDR3 loop spans 13 amino acids. CDR1 SQVTM and CDR2 ANQGSEA come from the germline V gene. V was trimmed by 4 bases and J by 7 bases, leaving 14 bases between them. CDR3 region: CSVGGPAGQPQHF. CDR3 nucleotides: TGCAGCGTTGGGGGCCCGGCGGGGCAGCCCCAGCATTTT.

This chain uses TRBV5-1 with TRBJ2-3; D gene ambiguous. V lost 0 bases to trimming and J lost 4 bases, with 15 bases between them. Germline V gene sequence: CDR1 SGHRS, CDR2 YFSETQ. The CDR3 is made up of 16 amino acids. DNA for the CDR3: TGCGCCAGCAGCTTGGTGGTGGGCAGGTATGCAGATACGCAGTATTTT. Its protein is CASSLVVGRYADTQYF. Complete variable domain (other parts from reference TRBV5-1 and TRBJ2-3): KAGVTQTPRYLIKTRGQQVTLSCSPISGHRSVSWYQQTPGQGLQFLFEYFSETQRNKGNFPGRFSGRQFSNSRSEMNVSTLELGDSALYLCASSLVVGRYADTQYFGPGTRLTVL.

This rearrangement joins TRBV27 to TRBJ2-7; tentative D call: TRBD1 (7 bases). V gave up 5 bases and J gave up 1 base, with 18 bases separating them. The CDR3 has 16 amino acids. The germline CDR1 and CDR2 sequences are MNHEY and SMNVEV (reference sequence). The CDR3 protein is CASSAGQRFGSYEQYF. In nucleotides, the CDR3 is TGTGCCAGCAGTGCGGGACAGCGCTTTGGGTCCTACGAGCAGTACTTC.

The chain combines TRBV18 with TRBJ1-4; D is unresolved. V gave up 3 bases and J gave up 10 bases, with 18 bases separating them. The CDR3 length is 15 residues. From germline, CDR1 is KGHSH and CDR2 LQKENI. CDR3 residues: CASSPQQSVEGKLFF. The DNA of the CDR3 is TGTGCCAGCTCACCCCAACAGTCCGTTGAAGGAAAACTGTTTTTT.

V is TRBV30 and J is TRBJ2-7, with a possible D match to TRBD1 (5 bases). CDR1 and CDR2 (germline): GTSNPN, SVGIG (reference sequence). The V end lost 2 bases, the J end lost 5 bases, and 10 bases lay between the germline ends. CDR3 length equals 12 residues. In DNA, the CDR3 is TGTGCCTGGAGTACCAGGGTCCACGAGCAGTACTTC. Translating gives CAWSTRVHEQYF.

The chain joins TRBV7-4 to TRBJ2-7; weak D call: TRBD2 (6 bases). Germline V gene sequence: CDR1 SGHVT, CDR2 SQSDAQ. The CDR3 has 17 residues. V was shortened by 3 bases and J by 4 bases, with 22 bases between the two germline ends. The CDR3 reads CASSFFSEDGSIYEQYF. The DNA of the CDR3 is TGTGCCAGCAGCTTTTTCTCAGAGGACGGGAGTATTTACGAGCAGTACTTC. Combining the CDR3 with reference TRBV7-4 and TRBJ2-7 gives the whole variable domain GAGVSQSPRYKVAKRGRDVALRCDSISGHVTLYWYRQTLGQGSEVLTYSQSDAQRDKSGRPSGRFSAERPERSVSTLKIQRTEQGDSAVYLCASSFFSEDGSIYEQYFGPGTRLTVT.

V gene TRBV13 combines with J gene TRBJ2-1; TRBD2 matches at 11 bases. Germline V gene sequence: CDR1 PRHDT, CDR2 FYEKMQ (reference sequence). V trimming: 0 bases; J trimming: 1 base; junction bases outside the gene matches: 8. The CDR3 totals 19 residues. This CDR3 reads CASSLGLAGEWGSYNEQFF. The CDR3 region has the DNA TGTGCCAGCAGCTTAGGACTAGCGGGAGAGTGGGGATCCTACAATGAGCAGTTCTTC.

The chain employs TRBV18 and TRBJ2-1, with 7 bases fitting TRBD2. The V segment lost 4 bases and the J segment 3 bases; nucleotides outside the gene matches: 6. CDR3 length: 15 residues. Germline CDR1 is KGHSH and CDR2 is LQKENI. CDR3 coding DNA: TGTGCCAGCTCACGAAACCGGGACTACTACAATGAGCAGTTCTTC. This encodes CASSRNRDYYNEQFF.

V and J are TRBV5-1 and TRBJ2-1; possibly TRBD1 for D (5 bases). The CDR3 contains 17 residues. The germline V and J ends were trimmed by 4 bases and 3 bases, with 20 bases remaining between them. The germline V gene has CDR1 SGHRS and CDR2 YFSETQ. In nucleotides, the CDR3 is TGCGCCAGCAGCCCAAGACAGAGCTCAGTCGACTACAATGAGCAGTTCTTC. The encoded protein is CASSPRQSSVDYNEQFF.

CDR3 coding DNA: TGTGCCAGTAGTCTGGACAGCTCCTATAATTCACCCCTCCACTTT. Amino acid sequence: CASSLDSSYNSPLHF. The chain couples TRBV19 to TRBJ1-6; the D gene is possibly TRBD1 (6 bases). The V and J ends lost 5 bases and 0 bases respectively, with 8 bases between them. The length of the CDR3 is 15 residues. Looked up from germline, CDR1 is LNHDA and CDR2 is SQIVND (reference sequence).